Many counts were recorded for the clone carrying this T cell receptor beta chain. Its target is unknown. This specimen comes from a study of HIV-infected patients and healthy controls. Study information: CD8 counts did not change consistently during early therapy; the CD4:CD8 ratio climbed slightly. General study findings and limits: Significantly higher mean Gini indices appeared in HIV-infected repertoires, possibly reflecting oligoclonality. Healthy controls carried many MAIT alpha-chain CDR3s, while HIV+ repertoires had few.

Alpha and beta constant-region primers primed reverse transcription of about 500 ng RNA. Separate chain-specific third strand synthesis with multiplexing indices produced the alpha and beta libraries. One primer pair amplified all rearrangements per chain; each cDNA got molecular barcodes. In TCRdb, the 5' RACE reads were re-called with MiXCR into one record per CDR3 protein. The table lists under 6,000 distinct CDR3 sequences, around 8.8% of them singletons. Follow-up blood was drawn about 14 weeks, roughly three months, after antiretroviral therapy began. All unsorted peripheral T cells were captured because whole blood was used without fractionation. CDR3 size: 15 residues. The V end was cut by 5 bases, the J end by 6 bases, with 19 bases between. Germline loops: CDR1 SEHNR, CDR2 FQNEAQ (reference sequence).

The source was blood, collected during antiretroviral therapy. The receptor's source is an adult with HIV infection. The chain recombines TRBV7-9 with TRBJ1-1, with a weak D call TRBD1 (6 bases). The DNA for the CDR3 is TGTGCCAGCAGCCCTGAGGGGGGGTTGGGGGCTGAAGCTTTCTTT. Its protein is CASSPEGGLGAEAFF. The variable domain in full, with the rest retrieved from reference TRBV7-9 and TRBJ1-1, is DTGVSQNPRHKITKRGQNVTFRCDPISEHNRLYWYRQTLGQGPEFLTYFQNEAQLEKSRLLSDRFSAERPKGSFSTLEIQRTEQGDSAMYLCASSPEGGLGAEAFFGQGTRLTVV.